One sample yielded the 21 T cell receptor beta chains listed below, sequenced in a study of cytotoxic CD8 clonotypes in ibrutinib-treated CLL. TCRdb's copy holds only in-frame clones and misses some; the assay was immunoSEQ multiplex PCR. The repertoire holds 130,000 or so clones, with approximately 85% as singletons. This sample comprised PBMCs, obtained after 24 months of ibrutinib treatment. These receptors all stem from a human donor with chronic lymphocytic leukemia.

V usage is TRBV28 and J usage is TRBJ2-7; D is possibly TRBD1 (5 bases). V was trimmed by 1 base and J by 2 bases, leaving 24 bases between them. This CDR3 is 19 amino acids long. CDR1 and CDR2 (germline): MDHEN, SYDVKM. The CDR3 region has the DNA TGTGCCAGCAGTTTATTTCTCGACCCGTTGGGGCAGATTACCTACGAGCAGTACTTC. Translated: CASSLFLDPLGQITYEQYF. Full variable domain (remainder filled in from reference TRBV28 and TRBJ2-7): DVKVTQSSRYLVKRTGEKVFLECVQDMDHENMFWYRQDPGLGLRLIYFSYDVKMKEKGDIPEGYSVSREKKERFSLILESASTNQTSMYLCASSLFLDPLGQITYEQYFGPGTRLTVT.

V and J are TRBV10-3 and TRBJ2-3; D uncertain. The CDR3 runs to 11 residues. V was clipped by 11 bases and J by 6 bases, with 12 bases between them. Germline-derived CDR1 and CDR2 are ENHRY and SYGVKD. In DNA, the CDR3 is TGTGCCGCCGGTGGGCGTGATACGCAGTATTTT. Protein: CAAGGRDTQYF.

CDR3 sequence: CASSQGIGTNYGYTF. The CDR3 region has the DNA TGTGCCAGCAGCCAGGGGATAGGAACAAACTATGGCTACACCTTC. This rearrangement joins TRBV7-9 to TRBJ1-2; TRBD1 might be the D (6 bases). The V end was cut by 5 bases, the J end by 2 bases, with 15 bases between. This CDR3 is 15 amino acids long. CDR1 and CDR2 (germline): SEHNR, FQNEAQ (reference sequence).

The gene calls are TRBV11-1 and TRBJ2-5; TRBD1 or TRBD2 may be the D gene (5 bases each). CDR1 and CDR2 (germline): SGHAT, FQDESV (reference sequence). The CDR3 extends over 14 amino acids. Trimming took 4 bases from V and 1 from J, leaving 10 bases between them. The CDR3 coding sequence is TGTGCCAGCAGCTGGGGTGGGGGCCAAGAGACCCAGTACTTC. Amino acids: CASSWGGGQETQYF.

The V gene is TRBV13, the J gene TRBJ2-7; TRBD2 agrees at 11 bases. Germline-derived CDR1 and CDR2 are PRHDT and FYEKMQ (reference sequence). After removal of 5 bases from V and 0 bases from J, the junction contained 3 bases not matched to a gene. The CDR3 is 15 amino acids. The CDR3 DNA sequence: TGTGCCAGCAGCCTGGGACTAGCGGCCTCCTACGAGCAGTACTTC. Its translation is CASSLGLAASYEQYF.

This sequence joins TRBV28 and TRBJ1-2; no firm D call. There are 13 residues in the CDR3. The V end was cut by 4 bases, the J end by 2 bases, with 8 bases between. From germline, CDR1 is MDHEN and CDR2 SYDVKM. CDR3 sequence reads: CASSSPGNYGYTF. The CDR3 DNA is TGTGCCAGCAGTTCCCCGGGGAACTATGGCTACACCTTC.

The chain combines TRBV11-3 with TRBJ2-3, with 7 bases aligning to TRBD2. The CDR3 spans 15 residues. The junction had 6 bases not matched to a gene; V was cut back by 3 bases and J by 3 bases. Germline V gives CDR1 SGHNT, CDR2 YENEEA. The CDR3 region is CASSLAGRRTDTQYF. Here the CDR3 DNA reads TGTGCCAGCAGCTTGGCCGGGAGGAGGACAGATACGCAGTATTTT.

Here the CDR3 reads CASSVGTQRATEAFF. The CDR3 DNA is TGTGCCAGCAGCGTAGGTACCCAAAGGGCCACTGAAGCTTTCTTT. This chain uses TRBV9 with TRBJ1-1; no firm D call. Looked up from germline, CDR1 is SGDLS and CDR2 is YYNGEE. The V and J ends lost 0 bases and 4 bases respectively, with 13 bases between them. The CDR3 consists of 15 residues.

The CDR3 loop is CASSLEGPSILFF. The DNA of the CDR3 is TGTGCCAGCAGTTTAGAAGGACCTAGTATTCTGTTCTTC. The chain links TRBV27 to TRBJ2-1; D is undetermined. Trimming cost V 2 bases and J 15 bases, with 17 bases left between them. Germline loops: CDR1 MNHEY, CDR2 SMNVEV (reference sequence). The CDR3 has 13 amino acids.

V usage is TRBV5-1 and J usage is TRBJ2-5; D not resolved. CDR1 and CDR2 from the germline V gene are SGHRS and YFSETQ. Trimming removed 8 bases from V and 4 bases from J, with 21 bases in between. The CDR3 covers 15 residues. The CDR3: CASVEVDPAVETQYF. CDR3 sequence (DNA): TGCGCCAGTGTCGAAGTGGACCCCGCGGTAGAGACCCAGTACTTC.

The chain links TRBV5-1 to TRBJ2-3, with a possible D match to TRBD1 (6 bases). Trimming stripped 0 bases from V and 4 bases from J, with 12 bases between. This CDR3 has 15 residues. The V gene's germline CDR1 is SGHRS and CDR2 YFSETQ. The CDR3, as DNA: TGCGCCAGCAGCTTGGCTCCCACAGGGTCAGATACGCAGTATTTT. It encodes CASSLAPTGSDTQYF. Drawing the rest from reference TRBV5-1 and TRBJ2-3, the complete variable domain is KAGVTQTPRYLIKTRGQQVTLSCSPISGHRSVSWYQQTPGQGLQFLFEYFSETQRNKGNFPGRFSGRQFSNSRSEMNVSTLELGDSALYLCASSLAPTGSDTQYFGPGTRLTVL.

The rearrangement joins TRBV29-1 to TRBJ1-1, with D hard to call. The germline CDR1 and CDR2 sequences are SQVTM and ANQGSEA. This CDR3 contains 12 residues. The CDR3 DNA reads as TGCAGTCATAGCTCTTACAGTCTTGAAGCTTTCTTT. Translating it yields CSHSSYSLEAFF.

The chain uses TRBV9 and TRBJ1-2, with D unclear. The CDR3 has 17 amino acids. V lost 0 bases and J lost 8, with 23 bases in between. Germline CDR1 reads SGDLS; CDR2 reads YYNGEE. CDR3 nucleotides: TGTGCCAGCAGCGTAGGGCTGATTACACCTGGATTGGACGGCTACACCTTC. It yields the protein CASSVGLITPGLDGYTF.

The chain uses TRBV5-4 and TRBJ1-1, with no clear D. V lost 3 bases and J 1 base, leaving 4 bases between the germline ends. CDR1 is SGHNT and CDR2 is YYREEE in the germline V gene (reference sequence). This CDR3 contains 12 residues. The CDR3 DNA follows: TGTGCCAGCAGCTCCAGGAACACTGAAGCTTTCTTT. It yields the protein CASSSRNTEAFF.

V is TRBV11-2 and J is TRBJ2-3; possibly TRBD1 or TRBD2 for D (5 bases each). Trimming pared 5 bases from V and 3 bases from J, leaving 12 bases between. Per germline, CDR1 SGHAT and CDR2 FQNNGV. This CDR3 contains 14 residues. CDR3 DNA sequence: TGTGCCAGCAGCCCGCGGGCAGGGACAGATACGCAGTATTTT. It is translated as CASSPRAGTDTQYF.

V usage is TRBV7-2 and J usage is TRBJ2-7; D gene uncertain. CDR3 length: 13 amino acids. With 1 base removed from V and 10 bases from J, the gap between germline ends came to 14 bases. Germline V gene data show CDR1 as SGHTA and CDR2 as FQGNSA. The DNA for the CDR3 is TGTGCCAGCAGCTTAGGGCTCGGACGGCACCAGTACTTC. It translates to CASSLGLGRHQYF.

This chain joins TRBV7-9 and TRBJ1-1; possibly TRBD1 for D (5 bases). The V and J ends lost 5 bases and 1 base respectively, with 14 bases between them. The CDR3 is 15 amino acids. CDR1 is SEHNR and CDR2 is FQNEAQ in the germline V gene (reference sequence). The CDR3, as DNA: TGTGCCAGCAGCGCCCGGGGGTACCAGAACACTGAAGCTTTCTTT. Its protein product is CASSARGYQNTEAFF.

This clone was recorded only once. This sequence joins TRBV7-9 and TRBJ1-3; D is uncertain. Deletions cut 6 bases from V and 11 bases from J, with 23 bases between. Germline CDR1 reads SEHNR; CDR2 reads FQNEAQ (reference sequence). The CDR3 covers 15 residues. The CDR3 DNA follows: TGTGCCAGCAGTAGGACGGGGAAATCGAGCGTCGCCATATATTTT. Its translation: CASSRTGKSSVAIYF. The variable domain in full, completed from reference TRBV7-9 and TRBJ1-3, reads DTGVSQNPRHKITKRGQNVTFRCDPISEHNRLYWYRQTLGQGPEFLTYFQNEAQLEKSRLLSDRFSAERPKGSFSTLEIQRTEQGDSAMYLCASSRTGKSSVAIYFGEGSWLTVV.

The DNA of the CDR3 is TGTGCCAGTAGTATAGGCTACGGGACTAGTCCCTACGAGCAGTACTTC. Encoded protein: CASSIGYGTSPYEQYF. The chain links TRBV19 to TRBJ2-7; 8 nucleotides agree with TRBD2. Trimming took 1 base from V and 2 from J; bases not matched to a gene: 7. Germline lookup yields CDR1 LNHDA and CDR2 SQIVND (reference sequence). The CDR3 covers 16 residues.

The chain couples TRBV7-2 to TRBJ2-1; 8 positions match TRBD2. Trimming at V came to 5 bases and at J to 5 bases, leaving 5 bases not matched to a gene. The CDR3 is 14 amino acids. Germline assignment: CDR1 SGHTA and CDR2 FQGNSA. CDR3 protein: CASSTISGDNEQFF. DNA of the CDR3: TGTGCCAGCAGCACTATTAGCGGGGACAATGAGCAGTTCTTC.

The chain joins TRBV6-6 to TRBJ1-6; a weak D match, TRBD1 (6 bases). The CDR3 sequence is 16 residues long. With 6 bases removed from V and 8 bases from J, the gap between germline ends came to 20 bases. The V gene's germline CDR1 is MNHNY and CDR2 SVGAGI (reference sequence). The CDR3 DNA is TGTGCCAGCAGGCCTCGACCCGGACAGACGCATTCACCCCTCCACTTT. This gives the protein CASRPRPGQTHSPLHF.